This T cell receptor beta chain was recorded in a study of blood T cell repertoires in COVID-19. About the study: Material from acute and convalescent COVID-19 was sourced from the United States, Italy and Spain. T cells, B-cell-depleted T cells, or PBMCs provided the cDNA or gDNA that served as material.

Original methodology: Reference gene primer amplification gave estimated nucleated cell counts. Assay: immunoSEQ multiplex PCR; the TCRdb copy retains only in-frame clones and omits some. The V and J calls and clone size are taken from that table; D and trimming were inferred from the DNA. This sample has 300,000 or so clones; around four fifths occur once, and the top ten carry approximately 1.1%. Trimming cost V 1 base and J 11 bases; bases outside gene matches: 3. CDR1 SGHRS and CDR2 YFSETQ come from the germline V gene. The CDR3 runs to 13 residues. V usage is TRBV5-1 and J usage is TRBJ1-6, with TRBD1 matching over 7 bases. The TCR originated in a woman aged 50 to 60 with acute or convalescent COVID-19. The sequenced sample was peripheral blood. The CDR3: CASSLTGVPPLHF. DNA for the CDR3: TGCGCCAGCAGCTTGACAGGGGTGCCACCCCTCCACTTT. Full variable domain (rest looked up from reference TRBV5-1 and TRBJ1-6): KAGVTQTPRYLIKTRGQQVTLSCSPISGHRSVSWYQQTPGQGLQFLFEYFSETQRNKGNFPGRFSGRQFSNSRSEMNVSTLELGDSALYLCASSLTGVPPLHFGNGTRLTVT.